The T cell receptor beta chain described here comes from a study of shared clonotypes between healthy human individuals. Study results and caveats: Between a few donors, naive CD4 clonotypes were shared at a level of approximately 5%. Relative to memory subsets, naive subsets generally showed larger estimated richness.

The authors divided CD4+ cells into CD45RA+ naive and CD45RA-negative memory subsets. This CDR3 region has 14 residues. Trimming cost V 2 bases and J 4 bases; bases outside gene matches: 6. Germline lookup yields CDR1 SGHRS and CDR2 YFSETQ. The table lists this clone with a count of one. Its matching antigen is unknown. Each subset's genomic DNA was shared equally among a number of immunoSEQ plates. Only in-frame clones appear in the TCRdb table, and some are missing; sequencing was by immunoSEQ multiplex PCR. The top ten hold 0.36% of the sample, which has about 2.4 million clones, 80% to 95% seen once.

Sequences were obtained from naive CD4+ T cells from PBMCs. The subset: CD45RA+ positively selected. The chain joins TRBV5-1 to TRBJ2-7; the match to TRBD2 covers 7 bases. The TCR originated in a man aged 18 to 29 in good health. Some clones in this sample may be carry-over from other donors' samples. CDR3 loop: CASSFGTKGYEQYF. CDR3 DNA: TGCGCCAGCAGCTTCGGGACTAAGGGATACGAGCAGTACTTC.